The 20 T cell receptor beta chains below were found in one sample sequenced in a study of blood T cells in healthy people across ages (dated by TCRdb to between 2014 and 2017). Libraries were prepared through 5' RACE. The reads were generated on an Illumina HiSeq 2500. A second about 7 to 11 cycle PCR used a sample-barcoded 5' primer and a J-beta primer mix. TCRdb itself trimmed the public reads at Q25 with fastp, ran MiXCR and retained productive beta chains. CDR3 protein duplicates are merged, each entry listing the most common genes and DNA. The sample has roughly 1.6 million distinct CDR3 sequences on record, roughly 32% of them singletons. Jointly, the top ten make up 11% of the sample. Sequencing was performed on blood. The origin of the receptors is a woman in her twenties or thirties in good health.

V gene TRBV12-3 or TRBV12-4 combines with J gene TRBJ2-3; maybe TRBD1 (5 bases). V was clipped by 5 bases and J by 0 bases, with 12 bases between them. The CDR3 spans 15 residues. Written as DNA, the CDR3 is TGTGCCAGCAGTACTATAAGGGGAAGCACAGATACGCAGTATTTT. This translates into CASSTIRGSTDTQYF.

The chain joins TRBV14 to TRBJ1-1, with TRBD1 matching 8 bases. This CDR3 contains 16 residues. The junction had 3 bases not matched to a gene; V was cut back by 0 bases and J by 0 bases. CDR1 and CDR2 from the germline V gene are SGHDN and FVKESK. CDR3 DNA: TGTGCCAGCAGCCAAGATCGGACAGGGCTGAACACTGAAGCTTTCTTT. Amino acid sequence: CASSQDRTGLNTEAFF.

This chain connects TRBV24-1 to TRBJ2-7, with D uncertain. The CDR3 sequence is 14 residues long. V was shortened by 4 bases and J by 2 bases, with 11 bases between the two germline ends. CDR1 is KGHDR and CDR2 is SFDVKD in the germline V gene. DNA of the CDR3: TGTGCCACCAGTGACCCAGCCCGACCCTACGAGCAGTACTTC. The encoded protein is CATSDPARPYEQYF.

The rearrangement joins TRBV19 to TRBJ1-3; D remains unclear. Trimming shortened V by 3 bases and J by 2 bases, and 17 bases separated the two germline ends. The CDR3 runs to 17 residues. Germline values: CDR1 LNHDA, CDR2 SQIVND (reference sequence). CDR3 loop: CASSIRRNSGPGNTIYF. CDR3 in DNA: TGTGCCAGTAGTATCCGGCGGAACAGCGGACCTGGAAACACCATATATTTT.

A few counts support this clonotype. The CDR3 sequence is CASSPRGLSIPHHSGANVLTF. The CDR3 DNA reads as TGTGCCAGCAGCCCGAGGGGTTTGAGCATACCACATCACTCTGGGGCCAACGTCCTGACTTTC. The chain recombines TRBV9 with TRBJ2-6; D assignment may be TRBD1 or TRBD2 (5 bases each). The germline V gene encodes CDR1 SGDLS and CDR2 YYNGEE. The V end lost 4 bases, the J end lost 0 bases, and 26 bases lay between the germline ends. The CDR3 spans 21 residues.

Concerning this clonotype itself: One end of the junction does not line up with germline, which may come from a read error. The chain employs TRBV13 and TRBJ2-2; 7 bases match TRBD2. This CDR3 spans 15 amino acids. Germline-derived CDR1 and CDR2 are PRHDT and FYEKMQ (reference sequence). The CDR3 bases are TGCGCCAGCAGCCCGAAGCGGGACCTCACCGGGGAGCTGTTTTTT. Translating gives CASSPKRDLTGELFF.

The chain is built from TRBV27 and TRBJ2-5, with D possibly TRBD2 on 6 matching bases. The CDR3 totals 13 residues. V lost 3 bases and J lost 5, with 10 bases in between. Per germline, CDR1 MNHEY and CDR2 SMNVEV (reference sequence). The CDR3 coding sequence is TGTGCCAGCAGTTTCCGGGAGAGGGAGACCCAGTACTTC. Translation gives CASSFRERETQYF.

This clonotype was seen only once. A read error may explain this, as a much larger clone is one base away. The V and J genes are TRBV28 and TRBJ2-6; possible D gene TRBD2, 5 bases. The germline gives CDR1 MDHEN, CDR2 SYDVKM. CDR3 length: 16 amino acids. Trimming removed 5 bases at V and 0 bases at J, with 11 bases between. The CDR3 region is CASSPALGSGANVLTF. In DNA form, the CDR3 reads TGTGCCAGCAGTCCCGCACTAGGCTCTGGGGCCAACGTCCTGACTTTC.

In its sample, this clonotype was seen many times. A single base separates this from a much larger clone, so it may be a read error. The CDR3 sequence is CASSLPTGRSEKRFF. The CDR3 DNA is TGTGCCAGCAGCTTACCGACAGGGAGGAGTGAAAAACGGTTTTTT. The chain couples TRBV7-9 to TRBJ1-4; 7 bases agree with TRBD1. Per the germline V gene, CDR1 is SEHNR and CDR2 is FQNEAQ (reference sequence). This CDR3 is 15 amino acids long.

This clonotype was found many times. The rearrangement uses TRBV4-2 and TRBJ2-2; possibly TRBD1 for D (7 bases). Trimming stripped 0 bases from V and 2 bases from J, with 13 bases between. The CDR3 loop spans 17 amino acids. Germline CDR1 LGHNA, CDR2 YNFKEQ. DNA for the CDR3: TGTGCCAGCAGCCAAGAAAACCAGGGGGGAAACACCGGGGAGCTGTTTTTT. It encodes CASSQENQGGNTGELFF.

This clonotype was picked up a small number of times. V and J are TRBV4-1 and TRBJ1-2, with TRBD1 matching 7 bases. CDR3 size: 15 residues. Germline CDR1 MGHRA, CDR2 YSYEKL. V lost 2 bases to trimming and J lost 2 bases; unmatched junction nucleotides: 5. CDR3: CASSQNRGQNYGYTF. The CDR3 nucleotides are TGCGCCAGCAGCCAAAACAGGGGTCAAAACTATGGCTACACCTTC.

There are a few counts of this clonotype. J is TRBJ2-1 and V is TRBV4-2; 11 bases match TRBD2. The germline gives CDR1 LGHNA, CDR2 YNFKEQ. V shed 0 bases and J 8 bases; nucleotides not matched to a gene: 9. The CDR3 sequence is 17 residues long. CDR3 sequence: CASSQDRLAGGVDEQFF. CDR3 coding DNA: TGTGCCAGCAGCCAAGATCGTCTAGCGGGGGGTGTCGATGAGCAGTTCTTC.

This clonotype turned up a few times. The chain joins TRBV4-1 to TRBJ2-1, with D possibly matching TRBD2 (5 bases). This CDR3 region has 15 residues. Germline assignment: CDR1 MGHRA and CDR2 YSYEKL. V was cut by 2 bases and J by 4 bases, with 12 bases left in between. This chain's CDR3 is CASSQSGYPYNEQFF. CDR3 bases: TGCGCCAGCAGCCAATCGGGGTACCCTTACAATGAGCAGTTCTTC.

As concerns this clonotype: Given a much more abundant clone one base away, this may be a read error. This sequence joins TRBV4-1 and TRBJ2-7, with 8 bases fitting TRBD1. The CDR3 extends over 15 amino acids. CDR1 and CDR2 from the germline V gene are MGHRA and YSYEKL. CDR3 nucleotides: TGCGCCAGCAGCCAAGTAGGACAGGGTCTCGACGAGCAGGACTTC. The encoded protein is CASSQVGQGLDEQDF.

To note about this clonotype: An end of the junction does not agree with germline; a read error may underlie this. The V gene is TRBV7-8, the J gene TRBJ1-6; 10 bases are a match to TRBD1. CDR3 length: 14 residues. In germline, CDR1 is SGHVS, CDR2 FQNEAQ. DNA of the CDR3: TGTGTCAGCAGCTTGACAGGGGGCTCTTCACCCCTCCACTTT. This translates into CVSSLTGGSSPLHF. The variable domain in full, completed from reference TRBV7-8 and TRBJ1-6, reads GAGVSQSPRYKVAKRGQDVALRCDPISGHVSLFWYQQALGQGPEFLTYFQNEAQLDKSGLPSDRFFAERPEGSVSTLKIQRTQQEDSAVYLCVSSLTGGSSPLHFGNGTRLTVT.

The V call is TRBV7-2, the J call TRBJ2-7; no clear D. The length of the CDR3 is 15 residues. The V and J ends lost 5 bases and 4 bases respectively, with 18 bases between them. Germline lookup yields CDR1 SGHTA and CDR2 FQGNSA. CDR3 in DNA: TGTGCCAGCAGCGAGACCTCCTTTGGTGGGTACGAGCAGTACTTC. The encoded protein is CASSETSFGGYEQYF.

The V gene is TRBV27, the J gene TRBJ2-6; D unresolved. This CDR3 comprises 14 residues. Trimming took off 2 bases at V and 2 bases at J, with 4 bases between the two ends. CDR1 is MNHEY and CDR2 is SMNVEV in the germline V gene (reference sequence). In nucleotides, the CDR3 is TGTGCCAGCAGTTTAATAGCTGGGGCCAACGTCCTGACTTTC. This sequence encodes CASSLIAGANVLTF.

Regarding this clonotype: One end of the junction is discordant with germline, which a read error may explain. The V and J genes are TRBV6-1 and TRBJ1-5; D is ambiguous. CDR1 is MNHNS and CDR2 is SASEGT in the germline V gene. This CDR3 has 13 amino acids. CDR3 amino acids: CASTDYSNRPQHF. The CDR3 coding sequence is TGTGCCAGCACCGATTATAGCAATCGGCCCCAGCATTTT.

V is TRBV2 and J is TRBJ2-7; D is uncertain. V was cut by 2 bases and J by 6 bases, with 8 bases left in between. The germline CDR1 and CDR2 sequences are SNHLY and FYNNEI. CDR3 length: 12 amino acids. The CDR3 bases are TGTGCCAGCAGTGAACCGTGGGGCGAGCAGTACTTC. Its translation: CASSEPWGEQYF.

This clonotype has a handful of counts. The chain couples TRBV13 to TRBJ2-7; no reliable D call. V was trimmed by 6 bases and J by 0 bases, leaving 15 bases between them. The CDR3 is 15 amino acids. Germline V gene lookup returns CDR1 PRHDT and CDR2 FYEKMQ (reference sequence). The CDR3 nucleotides read TGTGCCAGCAGTCCCTTTGGGCAGAGCTCCTACGAGCAGTACTTC. Translated: CASSPFGQSSYEQYF.